Presented here are 29 T cell receptor beta chains from one specimen sequenced in a study of spatial heterogeneity in lung cancer. In TCRdb, the 5' RACE reads were re-called with MiXCR into one record per CDR3 protein. This sample yields approximately 66,000 distinct CDR3 sequences, of which about 6.3% are seen a single time; over 12% belongs to the top ten. The time point here: sample taken at primary tumor resection. The input for sequencing was PBMCs, taken at surgery. These receptors were collected from a female donor with early-stage non-small cell lung cancer.

This clonotype was picked up many times. V is TRBV11-2 and J is TRBJ2-1, with D perhaps matching TRBD2 (5 bases). V lost 5 bases to trimming and J lost 6 bases, with 14 bases between them. Per the germline V gene, CDR1 is SGHAT and CDR2 is FQNNGV. The CDR3 is made up of 14 amino acids. This CDR3 is CASSPPGLRNEQFF. The CDR3 DNA reads as TGTGCCAGCAGCCCGCCCGGACTGCGCAATGAGCAGTTCTTC.

This clonotype was seen more than once but under ten times. The chain is built from TRBV10-3 and TRBJ1-2, with a tentative D call TRBD1 (5 bases). The ends were cut back, 10 bases at V and 3 bases at J, with 9 bases in the middle. The germline CDR1 and CDR2 sequences are ENHRY and SYGVKD. The CDR3 consists of 11 residues. CDR3 nucleotide sequence: TGTGCCACGGAGGGGTACTATGGCTACACCTTC. This codes for CATEGYYGYTF.

This clonotype came up a few times. The rearrangement uses TRBV7-9 and TRBJ2-2; TRBD1 matches at 8 bases. CDR1 SEHNR and CDR2 FQNEAQ come from the germline V gene (reference sequence). This CDR3 comprises 14 residues. J gave up 6 bases and V 5 bases, and 5 bases lay outside the gene matches. The chain's CDR3 is CASSPDRDSGELFF. As DNA, the CDR3 is TGTGCCAGCAGCCCGGACAGGGACTCCGGGGAGCTGTTTTTT.

At least ten counts were recorded for this clonotype. This chain links TRBV6-6 with TRBJ1-1, with a weak D call TRBD1 (6 bases). V lost 3 bases to trimming and J lost 1 base, with 9 bases between them. The CDR3 totals 14 residues. Germline assignment: CDR1 MNHNY and CDR2 SVGAGI (reference sequence). The CDR3 bases are TGTGCCAGCAGTTATTCAGGGGCGAACACTGAAGCTTTCTTT. Its protein is CASSYSGANTEAFF.

This clonotype was seen more than once but under ten times. The chain links TRBV5-1 to TRBJ1-2; D call uncertain. The V end was cut by 3 bases, the J end by 5 bases, with 8 bases between. Germline CDR1 reads SGHRS; CDR2 reads YFSETQ. The CDR3 length is 12 residues. Here the CDR3 reads CASSSDLYGYTF. The CDR3 DNA sequence: TGCGCCAGCAGCTCGGACCTTTATGGCTACACCTTC.

This clonotype was seen only a few times. The rearrangement uses TRBV4-2 and TRBJ1-1, with D hard to call. This CDR3 has 12 residues. Germline V gene sequence: CDR1 LGHNA, CDR2 YNFKEQ. V dropped 0 bases and J dropped 2 bases, with 1 base sitting between them. As DNA, the CDR3 is TGTGCCAGCAGCCAAGAAAACACTGAAGCTTTCTTT. It codes for CASSQENTEAFF.

This clonotype has ten or more counts. This chain links TRBV6-2 or TRBV6-3 with TRBJ2-7; tentatively, D is TRBD1 (6 bases). This CDR3 region has 15 residues. Germline CDR1 and CDR2: MNHEY and SVGEGT. Trimming took 4 bases from V and 2 from J, leaving 15 bases between them. The CDR3 protein is CASSSLTGTPYEQYF. In DNA, the CDR3 is TGTGCCAGCAGTTCGTTAACAGGGACCCCCTACGAGCAGTACTTC.

Only a few counts were recorded for this clonotype. The V gene is TRBV18, the J gene TRBJ1-4, with D hard to call. CDR1 is KGHSH, CDR2 LQKENI, per germline. Between the trimmed V and J ends, which lost 8 bases and 0 bases, there was a span of 10 bases. The CDR3 consists of 14 residues. CDR3 DNA: TGTGCCAGCGCTCCGGCTCCAACTAATGAAAAACTGTTTTTT. Translating it yields CASAPAPTNEKLFF.

This clonotype was picked up many times. The genes are TRBV11-1 and TRBJ2-7; 7 positions match TRBD1. The CDR3 extends over 14 amino acids. Per the germline V gene, CDR1 is SGHAT and CDR2 is FQDESV (reference sequence). Unmatched junction bases numbered 4, after V lost 3 bases and J lost 2 bases. The CDR3 DNA follows: TGTGCCAGCAGCTTGGGCCAGGGGGCCTACGAGCAGTACTTC. Protein sequence: CASSLGQGAYEQYF. Full variable domain (rest looked up from reference TRBV11-1 and TRBJ2-7): EAEVAQSPRYKITEKSQAVAFWCDPISGHATLYWYRQILGQGPELLVQFQDESVVDDSQLPKDRFSAERLKGVDSTLKIQPAELGDSAMYLCASSLGQGAYEQYFGPGTRLTVT.

This clonotype was seen a handful of times. The chain carries TRBV5-1 and TRBJ2-4; 8 nucleotides align to TRBD1. The CDR3 loop spans 15 amino acids. Trimming cost V 4 bases and J 8 bases; bases outside gene matches: 11. Germline CDR1 SGHRS, CDR2 YFSETQ. The CDR3 DNA sequence: TGCGCCAGCAGCAACGACGGACAGGGTGGAGACATTCAGTACTTC. Encoded protein: CASSNDGQGGDIQYF. Combining the CDR3 with reference TRBV5-1 and TRBJ2-4 gives the whole variable domain KAGVTQTPRYLIKTRGQQVTLSCSPISGHRSVSWYQQTPGQGLQFLFEYFSETQRNKGNFPGRFSGRQFSNSRSEMNVSTLELGDSALYLCASSNDGQGGDIQYFGAGTRLSVL.

This clonotype was seen ten or more times. The rearrangement links TRBV3-1 to TRBJ1-4; D not resolved. The CDR3 is 15 amino acids. Trimming shortened V by 0 bases and J by 4 bases, and 9 bases separated the two germline ends. CDR1 and CDR2 from the germline V gene are LGHDT and YNNKEL (reference sequence). Here the CDR3 reads CASSQERLDNEKLFF. As DNA, the CDR3 is TGTGCCAGCAGCCAAGAGAGGCTCGATAATGAAAAACTGTTTTTT.

This clonotype was observed many times. This rearrangement joins TRBV3-1 to TRBJ2-3; 7 bases fit TRBD2. This CDR3 region has 15 residues. Germline V lookup: CDR1 LGHDT, CDR2 YNNKEL (reference sequence). V was pared by 1 base and J by 1 base, with 2 bases of the junction left unmatched. In DNA form, the CDR3 reads TGTGCCAGCAGCCAAGGCCTAGCGGGCACAGATACGCAGTATTTT. Translation gives CASSQGLAGTDTQYF.

This clonotype showed up many times. V is TRBV10-3 and J is TRBJ1-5; TRBD1 is a possible D gene (5 bases). Germline V lookup: CDR1 ENHRY, CDR2 SYGVKD. CDR3 length equals 14 residues. The ends were cut back, 0 bases at V and 8 bases at J, with 11 bases in the middle. CDR3 in DNA: TGTGCCATCAGTGAGTCGGCAGGGAGTAAGCCCCAGCATTTT. It encodes CAISESAGSKPQHF.

The gene calls are TRBV6-1 and TRBJ1-4, with D unresolved. The CDR3 has 14 amino acids. Germline V gene sequence: CDR1 MNHNS, CDR2 SASEGT. The V end was cut by 5 bases, the J end by 6 bases, with 13 bases between. The DNA of the CDR3 is TGTGCCAGCAGTCTGTCCGGGAGAGATGAAAAACTGTTTTTT. Translating gives CASSLSGRDEKLFF.

This clonotype was observed at least ten times. This chain joins TRBV20-1 and TRBJ2-1; no definite D call. The germline gives CDR1 DFQATT, CDR2 SNEGSKA (reference sequence). This CDR3 comprises 11 residues. V was clipped by 4 bases and J by 7 bases, with 8 bases between them. The CDR3 bases are TGCAGTGCTATTGACTTTAATGAGCAGTTCTTC. Encoded protein: CSAIDFNEQFF.

This clonotype has at least ten counts. This sequence joins TRBV27 and TRBJ1-2; D unresolved. The germline gives CDR1 MNHEY, CDR2 SMNVEV (reference sequence). The CDR3 has 16 amino acids. V lost 3 bases and J lost 5, with 19 bases in between. The CDR3 is CASSFSSNSAYYGYTF. The CDR3 bases are TGTGCCAGCAGTTTTAGTTCTAACAGTGCCTATTATGGCTACACCTTC.

A few counts support this clonotype. J is TRBJ2-1 and V is TRBV7-2; D gene uncertain. From germline, CDR1 is SGHTA and CDR2 FQGNSA. Deletions cut 3 bases from V and 6 bases from J, with 6 bases between. This CDR3 is built from 12 residues. The chain's CDR3 is CASSLGINEQFF. The CDR3 coding sequence is TGTGCCAGCAGCTTGGGAATCAATGAGCAGTTCTTC. The full variable domain, rest sourced from reference TRBV7-2 and TRBJ2-1, is GAGVSQSPSNKVTEKGKDVELRCDPISGHTALYWYRQSLGQGLEFLIYFQGNSAPDKSGLPSDRFSAERTGGSVSTLTIQRTQQEDSAVYLCASSLGINEQFFGPGTRLTVL.

This clonotype is termed medium-sized (0.01 to 0.1%). This chain links TRBV20-1 with TRBJ1-2, with 12 nucleotides matching TRBD1. Germline trimming cut 6 bases from V and 6 bases from J; bases unmatched to any gene: 11. The CDR3 is 15 amino acids. CDR1 is DFQATT and CDR2 is SNEGSKA in the germline V gene (reference sequence). The CDR3 here is CSARVPRDRGHGYTF. For the CDR3, the DNA is TGCAGTGCCAGGGTCCCACGGGACAGGGGGCATGGCTACACCTTC.

This clonotype showed up many times. V usage is TRBV28 and J usage is TRBJ1-6; possibly TRBD1 for D (5 bases). V lost 6 bases, J lost 9 bases, and 15 bases lay in between. CDR1 MDHEN and CDR2 SYDVKM come from the germline V gene. The CDR3 is made up of 14 amino acids. The CDR3 loop reads CASRSAGSGSPLHF. Written as DNA, the CDR3 is TGTGCCAGCAGGTCAGCAGGGTCTGGTTCACCCCTCCACTTT.

This clonotype came up many times. The chain links TRBV9 to TRBJ1-1; D is ambiguous. V dropped 3 bases and J dropped 1 base, with 10 bases sitting between them. CDR3 length: 14 residues. CDR1 and CDR2 (germline): SGDLS, YYNGEE. The CDR3 reads CASSGTYGNTEAFF. Written as DNA, the CDR3 is TGTGCCAGCAGCGGAACCTATGGGAACACTGAAGCTTTCTTT.

This clonotype was observed at least ten times. The V and J genes are TRBV5-5 and TRBJ2-1, with 11 positions matching TRBD1. The CDR3 loop spans 16 amino acids. Germline CDR1 reads SGHKS; CDR2 reads YYEKEE (reference sequence). J was trimmed by 4 bases and V by 2 bases; bases with no gene match: 5. The chain's CDR3 is CASSLTGQGAYNEQFF. CDR3 DNA sequence: TGTGCCAGCAGCTTAACCGGACAGGGGGCATACAATGAGCAGTTCTTC.

This clonotype has a handful of counts. The rearrangement links TRBV28 to TRBJ1-2, with D possibly being TRBD1 (6 bases). The CDR3 is 13 amino acids. V lost 5 bases and J lost 4, with 11 bases in between. CDR1 is MDHEN, CDR2 SYDVKM, per germline. This CDR3 reads CASSHQGTYGYTF. For the CDR3, the DNA is TGTGCCAGCAGTCATCAGGGGACCTATGGCTACACCTTC.

This clonotype was seen repeatedly, ten times or more. The chain recombines TRBV9 with TRBJ1-3; 8 bases line up with TRBD1. The CDR3 extends over 16 amino acids. Trimming removed 0 bases from V and 1 base from J; junction bases left unmatched: 3. Germline assignment: CDR1 SGDLS and CDR2 YYNGEE. For the CDR3, the DNA is TGTGCCAGCAGCGTAGCTTACAGGGGGTCTGGAAACACCATATATTTT. As protein: CASSVAYRGSGNTIYF. The complete variable domain, with remaining parts taken from reference TRBV9 and TRBJ1-3, reads DSGVTQTPKHLITATGQRVTLRCSPRSGDLSVYWYQQSLDQGLQFLIQYYNGEERAKGNILERFSAQQFPDLHSELNLSSLELGDSALYFCASSVAYRGSGNTIYFGEGSWLTVV.

This clonotype was picked up a small number of times. The chain carries TRBV20-1 and TRBJ1-4, with unresolved D. The CDR3 has 13 residues. V lost 4 bases, J lost 5 bases, and 11 bases lay in between. Germline V gene sequence: CDR1 DFQATT, CDR2 SNEGSKA (reference sequence). As DNA, the CDR3 is TGCAGTGCTATCCCGGGCGGCAATGAAAAACTGTTTTTT. This encodes CSAIPGGNEKLFF.

A remark on this clonotype: A much larger clone lies one base from this, so it may be a read error. The chain links TRBV7-9 to TRBJ2-7; 9 nucleotides agree with TRBD2. Germline V gene sequence: CDR1 SEHNR, CDR2 FQNEAQ (reference sequence). The length of the CDR3 is 18 residues. The V and J ends lost 0 bases and 4 bases, in that order; junction bases with no gene match: 13. The CDR3: CASSLARVTSGGSYEQYF. In nucleotides, the CDR3 is TGTGCCAGCAGCTTAGCGCGGGTGACTAGCGGAGGGTCGTACGAGCAGTACTTC.

This clonotype has just a few counts. The chain's CDR3 is CASSAASSYNEQFF. CDR3 DNA: TGTGCCAGCAGTGCGGCGAGCTCCTACAATGAGCAGTTCTTC. This chain links TRBV6-1 with TRBJ2-1; D gene unclear. The CDR3 covers 14 residues. V was clipped by 4 bases and J by 0 bases, with 7 bases between them. From germline, CDR1 is MNHNS and CDR2 SASEGT.

This chain links TRBV6-6 with TRBJ2-7; 9 bases are shared with TRBD1. The CDR3 has 15 amino acids. The V gene's germline CDR1 is MNHNY and CDR2 SVGAGI (reference sequence). V gave up 5 bases and J gave up 6 bases; unmatched junction bases: 11. For the CDR3, the DNA is TGTGCCAGCAGTGCCCGGACAGGGGAAAGTGGCGAGCAGTACTTC. Translation gives CASSARTGESGEQYF.

V is TRBV7-8 and J is TRBJ1-4; a possible D gene is TRBD1 (6 bases). Germline CDR1 reads SGHVS; CDR2 reads FQNEAQ. V was pared by 4 bases and J by 5 bases, with 11 bases between. This CDR3 has 14 residues. The CDR3 sequence is CASSSDRQNEKLFF. The CDR3 DNA reads TGTGCCAGCAGCTCGGACAGACAGAATGAAAAACTGTTTTTT.

This sequence joins TRBV5-1 and TRBJ1-1, with 9 bases lining up with TRBD1. V lost 4 bases to trimming and J lost 10 bases; unmatched junction nucleotides: 5. The CDR3 runs 12 residues. Germline lookup yields CDR1 SGHRS and CDR2 YFSETQ. For the CDR3, the DNA is TGCGCCAGCAGCCTATACAGGGGGCGAGCTTTCTTT. As protein: CASSLYRGRAFF.